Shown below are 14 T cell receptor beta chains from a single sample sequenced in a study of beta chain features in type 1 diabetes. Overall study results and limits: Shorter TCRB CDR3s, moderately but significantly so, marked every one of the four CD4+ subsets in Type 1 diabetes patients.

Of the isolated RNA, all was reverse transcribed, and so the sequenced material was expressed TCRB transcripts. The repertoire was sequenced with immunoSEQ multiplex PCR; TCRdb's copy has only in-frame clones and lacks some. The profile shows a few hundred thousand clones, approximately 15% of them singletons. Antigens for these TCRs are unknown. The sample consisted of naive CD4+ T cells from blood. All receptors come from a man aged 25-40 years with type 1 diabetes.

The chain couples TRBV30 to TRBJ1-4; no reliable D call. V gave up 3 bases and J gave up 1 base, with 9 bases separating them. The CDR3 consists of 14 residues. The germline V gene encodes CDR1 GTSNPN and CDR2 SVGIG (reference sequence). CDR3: CAWSGRGTNEKLFF. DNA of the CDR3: TGTGCCTGGAGCGGACGGGGAACTAATGAAAAACTGTTTTTT.

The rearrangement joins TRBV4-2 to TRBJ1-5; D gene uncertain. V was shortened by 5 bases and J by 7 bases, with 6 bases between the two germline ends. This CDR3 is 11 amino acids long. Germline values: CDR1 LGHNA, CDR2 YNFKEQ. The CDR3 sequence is CASSTWQPQHF. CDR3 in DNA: TGTGCCAGCAGCACATGGCAGCCCCAGCATTTT.

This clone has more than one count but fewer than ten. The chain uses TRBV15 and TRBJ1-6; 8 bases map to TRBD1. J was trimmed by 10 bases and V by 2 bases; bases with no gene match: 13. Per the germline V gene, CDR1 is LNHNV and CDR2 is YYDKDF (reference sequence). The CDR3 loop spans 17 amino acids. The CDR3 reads CATSRLVNRGDKSPLHF. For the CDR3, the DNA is TGTGCCACCAGCAGATTGGTTAACAGGGGGGACAAGTCACCCCTCCACTTT.

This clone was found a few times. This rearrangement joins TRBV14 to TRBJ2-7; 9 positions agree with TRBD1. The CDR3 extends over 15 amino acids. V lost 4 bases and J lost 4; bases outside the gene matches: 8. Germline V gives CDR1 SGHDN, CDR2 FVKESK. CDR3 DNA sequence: TGTGCCAGCAGCCCACGGACAGGGGTGTGGTACGAGCAGTACTTC. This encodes CASSPRTGVWYEQYF.

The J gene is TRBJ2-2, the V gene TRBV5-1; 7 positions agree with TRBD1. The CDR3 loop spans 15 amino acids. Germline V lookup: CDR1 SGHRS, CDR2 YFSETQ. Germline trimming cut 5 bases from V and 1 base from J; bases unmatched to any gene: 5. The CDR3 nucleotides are TGCGCCAGCAGATTCGACAGGGAGAACACCGGGGAGCTGTTTTTT. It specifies CASRFDRENTGELFF.

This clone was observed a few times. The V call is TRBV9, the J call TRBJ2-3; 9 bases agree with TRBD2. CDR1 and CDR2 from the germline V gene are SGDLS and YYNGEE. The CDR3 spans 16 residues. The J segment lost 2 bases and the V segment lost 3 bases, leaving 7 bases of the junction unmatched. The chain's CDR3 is CASSGSGSSATDTQYF. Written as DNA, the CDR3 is TGTGCCAGCAGCGGTAGCGGGAGTTCGGCCACAGATACGCAGTATTTT.

The CDR3 sequence is CASSWDSSTDTQYF. The CDR3 DNA follows: TGTGCCAGCAGTTGGGACTCATCCACAGATACGCAGTATTTT. The V call is TRBV28, the J call TRBJ2-3; D may be TRBD2 (6 bases). There are 14 residues in the CDR3. Trimming pared 4 bases from V and 2 bases from J, leaving 10 bases between. Germline V gene sequence: CDR1 MDHEN, CDR2 SYDVKM.

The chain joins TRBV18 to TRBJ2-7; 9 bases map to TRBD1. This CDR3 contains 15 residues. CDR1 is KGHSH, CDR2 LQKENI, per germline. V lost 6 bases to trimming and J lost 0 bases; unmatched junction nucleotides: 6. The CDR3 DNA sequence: TGTGCCAGCTCGACGGGACAGGGCCCCTCCTACGAGCAGTACTTC. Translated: CASSTGQGPSYEQYF.

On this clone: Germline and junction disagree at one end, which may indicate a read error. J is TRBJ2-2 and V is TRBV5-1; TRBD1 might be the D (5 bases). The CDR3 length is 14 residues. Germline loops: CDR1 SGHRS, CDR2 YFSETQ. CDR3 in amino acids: CASSLDRTPGELFF. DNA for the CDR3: TGCGCCAGCAGCTTGGACCGGACACCCGGAGAGCTGTTTTTT.

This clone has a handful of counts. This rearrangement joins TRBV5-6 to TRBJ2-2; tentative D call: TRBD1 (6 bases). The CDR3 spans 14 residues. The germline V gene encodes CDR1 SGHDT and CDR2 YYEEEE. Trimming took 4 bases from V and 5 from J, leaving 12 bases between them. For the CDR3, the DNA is TGTGCCAGCAGCAGCAGGGGACCGACCGGGGAGCTGTTTTTT. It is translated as CASSSRGPTGELFF.

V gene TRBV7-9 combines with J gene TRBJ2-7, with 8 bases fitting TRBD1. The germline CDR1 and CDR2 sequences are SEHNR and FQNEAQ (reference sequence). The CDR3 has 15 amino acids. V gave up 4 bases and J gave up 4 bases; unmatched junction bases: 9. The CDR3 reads CASSSNPGGVYEQYF. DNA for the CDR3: TGTGCCAGCAGCTCAAACCCAGGGGGCGTGTACGAGCAGTACTTC.

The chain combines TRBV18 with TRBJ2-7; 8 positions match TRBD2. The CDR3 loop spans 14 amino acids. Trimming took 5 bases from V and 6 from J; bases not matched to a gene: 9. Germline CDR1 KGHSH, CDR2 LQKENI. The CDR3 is CASSAGLATAEQYF. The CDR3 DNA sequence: TGTGCCAGCTCAGCCGGACTAGCCACGGCCGAGCAGTACTTC.

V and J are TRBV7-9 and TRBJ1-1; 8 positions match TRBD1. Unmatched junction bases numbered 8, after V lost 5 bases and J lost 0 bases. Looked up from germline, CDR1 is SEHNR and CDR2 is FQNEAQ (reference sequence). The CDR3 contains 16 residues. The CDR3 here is CASSRGTGAVNTEAFF. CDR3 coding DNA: TGTGCCAGCAGCCGGGGGACAGGAGCTGTGAACACTGAAGCTTTCTTT.

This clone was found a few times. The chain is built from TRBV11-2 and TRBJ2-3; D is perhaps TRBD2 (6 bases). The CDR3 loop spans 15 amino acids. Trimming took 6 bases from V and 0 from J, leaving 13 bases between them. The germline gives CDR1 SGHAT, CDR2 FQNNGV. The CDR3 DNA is TGTGCCAGCAGTGCGGGGCTAGACAGCACAGATACGCAGTATTTT. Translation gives CASSAGLDSTDTQYF.